The 16 T cell receptor beta chains given below trace back to one sample, sequenced in a study of T cell responses to AZD1222 COVID-19 vaccine. Measured with immunoSEQ multiplex PCR; TCRdb has only the in-frame clones, and not every one. Of over 150,000 clones in the sample, around nine tenths were seen once. This specimen was peripheral blood, taken 28 days after the second AZD1222 dose. These receptors were obtained from an adult who received the AZD1222 COVID-19 vaccine.

V gene TRBV6-1 combines with J gene TRBJ1-1, with D uncertain. V dropped 3 bases and J dropped 2 bases, with 10 bases sitting between them. This CDR3 has 14 residues. The germline V gene encodes CDR1 MNHNS and CDR2 SASEGT. DNA of the CDR3: TGTGCCAGCAGTGAGGTCGGGCGTAACACTGAAGCTTTCTTT. Protein sequence: CASSEVGRNTEAFF.

This clone occurred once. This chain uses TRBV18 with TRBJ2-2, with 7 bases that match TRBD1. V lost 3 bases to trimming and J lost 6 bases; unmatched junction nucleotides: 7. The CDR3 spans 15 residues. Germline CDR1 reads KGHSH; CDR2 reads LQKENI. The CDR3 nucleotides read TGTGCCAGCTCACCTCGACAGGGTTTGGCCGGGGAGCTGTTTTTT. It yields the protein CASSPRQGLAGELFF.

The CDR3 here is CASSFTGAHTDTQYF. CDR3 nucleotides: TGTGCCAGCAGCTTCACGGGGGCGCACACAGATACGCAGTATTTT. V and J are TRBV6-5 and TRBJ2-3; the D gene could be TRBD1 or TRBD2 (6 bases each). The CDR3 sequence is 15 residues long. Germline CDR1 MNHEY, CDR2 SVGAGI. Trimming took off 6 bases at V and 2 bases at J, with 15 bases between the two ends.

CDR3 in amino acids: CSAPQTRGEFF. Here the CDR3 DNA reads TGCAGTGCTCCCCAGACTCGGGGAGAGTTTTTT. V usage is TRBV20-1 and J usage is TRBJ1-4, with D unclear. The CDR3 has 11 amino acids. Trimming cost V 5 bases and J 16 bases, with 17 bases left between them. Germline V CDR1 and CDR2: DFQATT, SNEGSKA (reference sequence).

The V and J genes are TRBV6-6 and TRBJ1-5, with D possibly matching TRBD1 (6 bases). V lost 6 bases and J 5 bases, leaving 17 bases between the germline ends. CDR1 is MNHNY and CDR2 is SVGAGI in the germline V gene (reference sequence). The CDR3 runs 15 residues. The CDR3: CASRPTGFDDQPQHF. CDR3 sequence (DNA): TGTGCCAGCAGACCAACAGGGTTCGACGATCAGCCCCAGCATTTT.

The CDR3 DNA reads TGTGCCAGCAGCTCGACAGGGGGCTGGGTCTATGGCTACACCTTC. Translating gives CASSSTGGWVYGYTF. V usage is TRBV5-4 and J usage is TRBJ1-2; 10 bases map to TRBD1. The CDR3 has 15 residues. The V segment lost 3 bases and the J segment 4 bases; nucleotides outside the gene matches: 6. The germline gives CDR1 SGHNT, CDR2 YYREEE (reference sequence).

The rearrangement uses TRBV7-9 and TRBJ2-1; a possible D gene is TRBD2 (6 bases). The CDR3 contains 16 residues. Trimming cost V 5 bases and J 5 bases, with 19 bases left between them. Germline V gene lookup returns CDR1 SEHNR and CDR2 FQNEAQ (reference sequence). The CDR3 loop reads CASSPAGRLWDNEQFF. For the CDR3, the DNA is TGTGCCAGCAGCCCAGCGGGCAGGTTGTGGGACAATGAGCAGTTCTTC.

The chain is built from TRBV5-1 and TRBJ1-1; D might be TRBD1 (6 bases). The CDR3 has 15 residues. Trimming stripped 3 bases from V and 0 bases from J, with 12 bases between. Germline-derived CDR1 and CDR2 are SGHRS and YFSETQ. CDR3 in DNA: TGCGCCAGCAGCTCGCGGACAGCAATGAACACTGAAGCTTTCTTT. It translates to CASSSRTAMNTEAFF.

The chain carries TRBV3-1 (or the pseudogene TRBV3-2) and TRBJ2-7; the match to TRBD1 covers 7 bases. V gave up 0 bases and J gave up 6 bases; unmatched junction bases: 2. The CDR3 runs 13 residues. The germline CDR1 and CDR2 sequences are LGHDT and YNNKEL (reference sequence). The DNA of the CDR3 is TGTGCCAGCAGCCAAGACGACAGGGCCGAGCAGTACTTC. Protein: CASSQDDRAEQYF.

This chain uses TRBV9 with TRBJ1-1; TRBD1 might be the D (5 bases). Germline CDR1 is SGDLS and CDR2 is YYNGEE. The CDR3 length is 13 residues. The V end lost 4 bases, the J end lost 7 bases, and 14 bases lay between the germline ends. CDR3 protein: CASSPRGGDEAFF. The CDR3 DNA reads as TGTGCCAGCAGCCCCCGGGGCGGGGATGAAGCTTTCTTT. Complete variable domain (other parts from reference TRBV9 and TRBJ1-1): DSGVTQTPKHLITATGQRVTLRCSPRSGDLSVYWYQQSLDQGLQFLIQYYNGEERAKGNILERFSAQQFPDLHSELNLSSLELGDSALYFCASSPRGGDEAFFGQGTRLTVV.

The gene calls are TRBV7-9 and TRBJ1-6; no reliable D call. The germline CDR1 and CDR2 sequences are SEHNR and FQNEAQ (reference sequence). The CDR3 covers 15 residues. V lost 4 bases to trimming and J lost 1 base, with 8 bases between them. The CDR3 protein is CASSSGESYNSPLHF. The CDR3 DNA follows: TGTGCCAGCAGCTCCGGAGAATCCTATAATTCACCCCTCCACTTT.

The chain has TRBV7-9 and TRBJ2-5; TRBD1 matches 11 bases. J was trimmed by 5 bases and V by 5 bases; bases with no gene match: 7. The CDR3 runs to 15 residues. CDR1 and CDR2 from the germline V gene are SEHNR and FQNEAQ (reference sequence). The CDR3 region is CASSEDRGRRETQYF. The CDR3 nucleotides are TGTGCCAGCAGCGAGGACAGGGGGCGTCGGGAGACCCAGTACTTC.

J is TRBJ2-5 and V is TRBV5-5, with a weak D call TRBD1 (5 bases). CDR1 and CDR2 from the germline V gene are SGHKS and YYEKEE (reference sequence). The CDR3 loop spans 13 amino acids. The CDR3 coding sequence is TGTGTTTCCAGGGCGCCGGGTCAGGAGACCCAGTACTTC. This codes for CVSRAPGQETQYF.

This rearrangement joins TRBV3-1 (or the pseudogene TRBV3-2) to TRBJ1-2, with 8 nucleotides matching TRBD1. The CDR3 contains 13 residues. Germline CDR1 LGHDT, CDR2 YNNKEL (reference sequence). The trim removed 4 bases at V and 4 bases at J, leaving 2 bases unmatched. The CDR3 is CASSLQGVYGYTF. The CDR3 DNA sequence: TGTGCCAGCAGCCTACAGGGGGTCTATGGCTACACCTTC.

V and J are TRBV6-5 and TRBJ1-1; D is unclear. The CDR3 consists of 14 residues. Trimming stripped 7 bases from V and 1 base from J, with 13 bases between. The germline V gene has CDR1 MNHEY and CDR2 SVGAGI. DNA of the CDR3: TGTGCCAGCAATAAAAGGACGTCGAACACTGAAGCTTTCTTT. Amino acids: CASNKRTSNTEAFF.

This clone was detected a few times. This chain connects TRBV10-1 to TRBJ1-6; D not certain. Looked up from germline, CDR1 is WNHNN and CDR2 is SYGVQD (reference sequence). The V gene lost 3 bases and the J gene lost 2 bases, with 5 bases spanning the gap. The CDR3 runs 14 residues. CDR3 in amino acids: CASSDGTYNSPLHF. The CDR3 DNA follows: TGCGCCAGCAGTGACGGGACCTATAATTCACCCCTCCACTTT.